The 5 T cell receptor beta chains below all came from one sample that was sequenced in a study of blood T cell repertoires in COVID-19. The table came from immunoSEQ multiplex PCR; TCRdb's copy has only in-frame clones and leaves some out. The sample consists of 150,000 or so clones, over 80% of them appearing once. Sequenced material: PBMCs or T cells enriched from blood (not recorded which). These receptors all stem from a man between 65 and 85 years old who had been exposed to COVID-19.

CDR3 DNA: TGTGCCAGCAGCCTGGGACTAGCGGGAGCTACAGGCAATGAGCAGTTCTTC. Its protein product is CASSLGLAGATGNEQFF. The V call is TRBV7-6, the J call TRBJ2-1; TRBD2 agrees at 14 bases. Unmatched junction bases numbered 9, after V lost 5 bases and J lost 6 bases. Germline V lookup: CDR1 SGHVS, CDR2 FNYEAQ. The CDR3 is made up of 17 amino acids.

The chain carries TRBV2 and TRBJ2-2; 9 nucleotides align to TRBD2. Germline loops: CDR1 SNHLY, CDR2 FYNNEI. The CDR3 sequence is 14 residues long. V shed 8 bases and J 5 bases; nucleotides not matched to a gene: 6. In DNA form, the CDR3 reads TGTGCCAGCCACCCGGGACTAGCAACCGGGGAGCTGTTTTTT. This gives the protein CASHPGLATGELFF.

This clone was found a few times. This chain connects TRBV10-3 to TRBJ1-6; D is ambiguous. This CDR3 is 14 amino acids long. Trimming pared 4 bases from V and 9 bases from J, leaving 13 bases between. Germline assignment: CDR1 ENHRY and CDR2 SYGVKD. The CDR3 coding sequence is TGTGCCATCAGTGGGTCGGCCGGAGGTTCACCCCTCCACTTT. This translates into CAISGSAGGSPLHF.

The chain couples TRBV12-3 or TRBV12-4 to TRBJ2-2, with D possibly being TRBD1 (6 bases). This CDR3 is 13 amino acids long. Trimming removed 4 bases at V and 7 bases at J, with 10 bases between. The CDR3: CASSSQGYGELFF. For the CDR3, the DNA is TGTGCCAGCAGTTCACAGGGTTACGGGGAGCTGTTTTTT.

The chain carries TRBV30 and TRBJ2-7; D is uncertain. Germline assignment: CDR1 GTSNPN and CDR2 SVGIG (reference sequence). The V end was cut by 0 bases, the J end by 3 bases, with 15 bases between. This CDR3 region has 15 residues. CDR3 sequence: CAWSVQSAMGYEQYF. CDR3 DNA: TGTGCCTGGAGTGTGCAGTCAGCGATGGGCTACGAGCAGTACTTC. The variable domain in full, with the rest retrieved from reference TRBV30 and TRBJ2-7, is SQTIHQWPATLVQPVGSPLSLECTVEGTSNPNLYWYRQAAGRGLQLLFYSVGIGQISSEVPQNLSASRPQDRQFILSSKKLLLSDSGFYLCAWSVQSAMGYEQYFGPGTRLTVT.